This TCR beta chain was recorded in a study of blood T cell repertoires in COVID-19. Method: immunoSEQ multiplex PCR; TCRdb's copy keeps in-frame clones and lacks some. This sample carries about 210,000 clones, about four fifths of them seen once, and the ten largest clones take approximately 8%. This clone turned up a few times. The germline CDR1 and CDR2 sequences are MNHNS and SASEGT. The CDR3 has 15 amino acids. Trimming removed 2 bases from V and 5 bases from J; junction bases left unmatched: 8. Sequencing was performed on peripheral blood. The receptor was isolated from an elderly woman with COVID-19, enrolled during active disease. The chain employs TRBV6-1 and TRBJ1-2, with 7 bases lining up with TRBD1. CDR3 region: CASSERGTGQYGYTF. In DNA form, the CDR3 reads TGTGCCAGCAGTGAAAGGGGGACGGGACAGTATGGCTACACCTTC.